These 32 T cell receptor beta chains share one sample of origin, sequenced in a study of T cells in women clearing cervical HPV infection. Sequencing was performed with immunoSEQ multiplex PCR; in TCRdb, only in-frame clones are kept and a portion is missing. The sample includes roughly 29,000 clones. Specimen: blood buffy coat. The receptors here all came from a woman between 18 and 70 years old with a cervical HPV16 infection that either progressed to CIN3+ or cleared (not recorded which).

Details on this clone: The read stops 3 residues short of the end of the CDR3; the missing end is completed from the germline J gene. This sequence joins TRBV19 and TRBJ2-2; the match to TRBD1 covers 7 bases. CDR1 LNHDA and CDR2 SQIVND come from the germline V gene (reference sequence). V was clipped by 6 bases and J by 2 bases; unmatched bases: 9. The CDR3 is 16 residues long. The CDR3 bases that were read are TGTGCCAGTAGGCCACCGGGACAGATAAACACCGGGGAG. Protein sequence: CASRPPGQINTGE. The entire CDR3 reads CASRPPGQINTGELFF.

Of note for this clone: From the germline J gene comes the end of the CDR3, since the read stops 3 residues before it. This rearrangement joins TRBV7-9 to TRBJ2-1; the D gene is possibly TRBD1 (5 bases). Germline CDR1 reads SEHNR; CDR2 reads FQNEAQ (reference sequence). The germline V and J ends were trimmed by 2 bases and 3 bases, with 11 bases remaining between them. The CDR3 covers 15 residues. The CDR3 sequence: CASSLIQGLYNEQFF. The DNA read from the CDR3 is TGTGCCAGCAGCTTAATCCAGGGCCTCTACAATGAG.

As concerns this clone: The observed sequence ends 3 residues before the CDR3 terminus, with the missing tail filled in from the germline J gene. This sequence joins TRBV20-1 and TRBJ1-2; tentative D call: TRBD1 (6 bases). From germline, CDR1 is DFQATT and CDR2 SNEGSKA (reference sequence). The CDR3 has 14 residues. The CDR3 reads CSARDGDRPRGYTF. Incomplete CDR3 DNA: TGCAGTGCTAGAGATGGTGACAGGCCCAGGGGC.

CDR3 DNA (partial): TGTGCCAGCAGGGCCGCGGCGGGAAGGCCCGGGGAG. Translation gives CASRAAAGRPGE. The full CDR3 protein is CASRAAAGRPGELFF. V usage is TRBV6-4 and J usage is TRBJ2-2; TRBD2 might be the D (6 bases). Sequencing ends 3 residues short of the CDR3 end; the germline J gene provides the rest. V was trimmed by 6 bases and J by 6 bases, leaving 17 bases between them. The V gene's germline CDR1 is MRHNA and CDR2 SNTAGT. CDR3 size: 15 residues.

About this clone itself: The read halts 3 residues ahead of the CDR3 end, with the missing end drawn from the germline J gene. The rearrangement uses TRBV7-9 and TRBJ2-7, with D maybe TRBD1 (6 bases). V gave up 4 bases and J gave up 3 bases, with 13 bases separating them. This CDR3 spans 14 amino acids. Germline assignment: CDR1 SEHNR and CDR2 FQNEAQ (reference sequence). This CDR3 is CASSSVTGLYEQYF. CDR3 DNA, as far as it was read: TGTGCCAGCAGCTCGGTAACAGGGCTCTACGAG.

Points on this clone: The read falls 3 residues short of the CDR3 end, and the missing part is taken from the germline J gene. V usage is TRBV11-2 and J usage is TRBJ1-1; D not certain. This CDR3 comprises 13 residues. Germline V lookup: CDR1 SGHAT, CDR2 FQNNGV. Trimming removed 4 bases at V and 0 bases at J, with 6 bases between. CDR3 protein: CASSSTLNTEAFF. The sequenced part of the CDR3 DNA is TGTGCCAGCAGCTCAACATTGAACACTGAA.

Concerning this clone: The read comes to an end 3 residues before the CDR3 does, leaving the germline J gene to fill in the end. The chain employs TRBV7-9 and TRBJ2-6, with D possibly TRBD2 on 5 matching bases. This CDR3 spans 14 amino acids. The V gene lost 8 bases and the J gene lost 1 base, with 9 bases spanning the gap. The V gene's germline CDR1 is SEHNR and CDR2 FQNEAQ (reference sequence). CDR3 bases read: TGTGCCAGCGGCGAGGGTTCTGGGGCCAACGTC. Protein product: CASGEGSGANV. The CDR3 in its entirety is CASGEGSGANVLTF.

Comments on this clone: The CDR3 is cut off 3 residues early in the read; its end comes from the germline J gene. The V call is TRBV5-1, the J call TRBJ2-5, with TRBD2 matching over 12 bases. Per the germline V gene, CDR1 is SGHRS and CDR2 is YFSETQ. J lost 2 bases, V lost 0 bases, and 2 bases had no gene match. The CDR3 runs to 16 residues. Here the CDR3 reads CASSLVLAGGQETQYF. The CDR3 DNA, read in part, is TGCGCCAGCAGCTTGGTCCTAGCGGGAGGGCAAGAGACC.

Regarding this clone: The read ends 3 residues before the CDR3 terminus; that terminus is restored from the germline J gene. The V and J genes are TRBV29-1 and TRBJ1-3; possibly TRBD1 for D (6 bases). Germline CDR1 is SQVTM and CDR2 is ANQGSEA. The CDR3 is 13 residues long. Trimming removed 6 bases from V and 4 bases from J, with 13 bases in between. The CDR3 here is CSVGTGLGNTIYF. The CDR3 DNA, read in part, is TGCAGCGTCGGTACAGGGCTCGGAAACACC. Using reference TRBV29-1 and TRBJ1-3 for the parts outside the CDR3, the full variable domain is SAVISQKPSRDICQRGTSLTIQCQVDSQVTMMFWYRQQPGQSLTLIATANQGSEATYESGFVIDKFPISRPNLTFSTLTVSNMSPEDSSIYLCSVGTGLGNTIYFGEGSWLTVV.

About this clone: The CDR3 end falls 3 residues outside the read, so it is completed with the germline J gene. This chain connects TRBV20-1 to TRBJ2-7; D perhaps matches TRBD1 (6 bases). The germline gives CDR1 DFQATT, CDR2 SNEGSKA (reference sequence). The V gene lost 1 base and the J gene lost 6 bases, with 16 bases spanning the gap. This CDR3 region has 14 residues. The CDR3 spells CSARAGTPIPEQYF. The covered CDR3 bases are TGCAGTGCTAGAGCCGGGACACCCATTCCCGAG.

Worth noting for this clone: The CDR3 is cut off 3 residues early in the read; its end comes from the germline J gene. This rearrangement joins TRBV6-7 to TRBJ2-7; D uncertain. TRBV6-7 has ORF status, its function being uncertain. Trimming stripped 2 bases from V and 0 bases from J, with 5 bases between. This CDR3 is built from 13 residues. The CDR3 protein is CASSYNSSYEQYF. The sequenced CDR3 bases are TGTGCCAGCAGTTACAACAGCTCCTACGAG.

Concerning this clone itself: The CDR3 extends 3 residues past the end of the read, so its final part is completed from the germline J gene. The chain employs TRBV19 and TRBJ1-1, with TRBD1 matching over 7 bases. The CDR3 length is 13 residues. V was clipped by 8 bases and J by 6 bases; unmatched bases: 9. From germline, CDR1 is LNHDA and CDR2 SQIVND (reference sequence). CDR3 bases read: TGTGCCAGTCTGGACAGGAGGGACTCTGAA. It translates to CASLDRRDSE. The whole CDR3 reads CASLDRRDSEAFF.

Comments on this clone: The observed sequence ends 3 residues before the CDR3 terminus, with the missing tail filled in from the germline J gene. This chain uses TRBV18 with TRBJ2-5; TRBD1 is a possible D gene (5 bases). V was trimmed by 8 bases and J by 6 bases, leaving 25 bases between them. The CDR3 sequence is 16 residues long. Germline-derived CDR1 and CDR2 are KGHSH and LQKENI. Incomplete CDR3 DNA: TGTGCCAGCGCCCCAGTACGAGGCAGGGTCAGCAAGACC. This codes for CASAPVRGRVSKT. The whole CDR3 protein reads CASAPVRGRVSKTQYF.

As regards this clone: The read gets to within 3 residues of the CDR3 end, and the germline J gene fills in the rest. The chain links TRBV19 to TRBJ1-5; TRBD1 is a possible D gene (5 bases). The length of the CDR3 is 13 residues. The germline V and J ends were trimmed by 9 bases and 5 bases, with 14 bases remaining between them. Germline CDR1 and CDR2: LNHDA and SQIVND (reference sequence). The CDR3 protein is CASRVQPDQPQHF. The part of the CDR3 DNA that was read is TGTGCCAGCAGGGTACAGCCTGATCAGCCC.

Notes on this clone: The CDR3 goes on 3 residues after the read ends, and that part is filled in from the germline J gene. V gene TRBV20-1 combines with J gene TRBJ2-4; D perhaps matches TRBD2 (7 bases). Germline assignment: CDR1 DFQATT and CDR2 SNEGSKA (reference sequence). Trimming took 0 bases from V and 0 from J, leaving 15 bases between them. This CDR3 is built from 17 residues. The CDR3 sequence is CSARDRGGSVAKNIQYF. The DNA read from the CDR3 is TGCAGTGCTAGAGATAGGGGGGGGTCCGTAGCCAAAAACATT.

Notes on this clone: Read sequence stops 3 residues before the CDR3 end, and the germline J gene provides the missing end. The chain employs TRBV28 and TRBJ1-2; D is undetermined. Germline V gives CDR1 MDHEN, CDR2 SYDVKM. The CDR3 runs to 12 residues. V dropped 6 bases and J dropped 0 bases, with 5 bases sitting between them. CDR3 DNA, as far as it was read: TGTGCCAGCAGAACAGCTAACTATGGC. It specifies CASRTANYG. Given in full, the CDR3 is CASRTANYGYTF.

A remark on this clone: The missing CDR3 end, 3 residues past where the read stops, is filled in from the germline J gene. The chain is built from TRBV29-1 and TRBJ1-1; the match to TRBD1 covers 8 bases. The germline CDR1 and CDR2 sequences are SQVTM and ANQGSEA. With V trimmed by 6 bases and J by 7 bases, 7 bases remained unmatched. The CDR3 extends over 12 amino acids. CDR3 DNA (partial): TGCAGCGTGTCGACAGGGGTGGTTGAA. Amino acid sequence: CSVSTGVVE. The CDR3 in its entirety is CSVSTGVVEAFF. Supplemented by reference TRBV29-1 and TRBJ1-1, the full variable domain reads SAVISQKPSRDICQRGTSLTIQCQVDSQVTMMFWYRQQPGQSLTLIATANQGSEATYESGFVIDKFPISRPNLTFSTLTVSNMSPEDSSIYLCSVSTGVVEAFFGQGTRLTVV.

To note about this clone: The read ends 3 residues before the CDR3 terminus; that terminus is restored from the germline J gene. The chain employs TRBV2 and TRBJ1-3; 10 bases are shared with TRBD1. The CDR3 extends over 12 amino acids. V lost 5 bases and J lost 9; bases outside the gene matches: 1. Germline V CDR1 and CDR2: SNHLY, FYNNEI. Partial CDR3 DNA: TGTGCCAGCAGTCGGACAGGGGGCACC. Translation: CASSRTGGT. The entire CDR3 sequence reads CASSRTGGTIYF.

Remarks on this clone: The read finishes 3 residues shy of the CDR3 end, and the germline J gene is used to complete it. J is TRBJ2-7 and V is TRBV12-3 or TRBV12-4, with 9 bases aligning to TRBD1. The junction had 7 bases not matched to a gene; V was cut back by 2 bases and J by 5 bases. The CDR3 is made up of 15 amino acids. Incomplete CDR3 DNA: TGTGCCAGCAGTTTAATTGGGACAGGGAAGAACGAG. It yields the protein CASSLIGTGKNE. The full CDR3 reads CASSLIGTGKNEQYF.

On this clone: The sequenced fragment ends 3 residues before the CDR3 boundary, so the rest is inferred from the germline J gene. The V gene is TRBV5-1, the J gene TRBJ2-5; D not resolved. CDR3 size: 11 residues. Germline V gene sequence: CDR1 SGHRS, CDR2 YFSETQ. V lost 3 bases to trimming and J lost 5 bases, with 5 bases between them. The CDR3 loop is CASSSLETQYF. The DNA read from the CDR3 is TGCGCCAGCAGCTCCTTGGAGACC.

CDR3: CSVLTSDTQYF. Partial CDR3 DNA: TGCAGCGTTCTGACATCAGATACG. The J gene is TRBJ2-3, the V gene TRBV29-1; D gene ambiguous. The sequenced fragment ends 3 residues before the CDR3 boundary, so the rest is inferred from the germline J gene. Germline lookup yields CDR1 SQVTM and CDR2 ANQGSEA. Trimming removed 5 bases from V and 4 bases from J, with 7 bases in between. The CDR3 covers 11 residues.

On this clone: The sequence runs out 3 residues before the end of the CDR3; the remainder is reconstructed from the germline J gene. This chain links TRBV5-4 with TRBJ1-1; D gene ambiguous. V lost 0 bases and J 1 base, leaving 10 bases between the germline ends. CDR1 and CDR2 (germline): SGHNT, YYREEE (reference sequence). This CDR3 has 15 residues. Here the CDR3 reads CASSLGGLKNTEAFF. The CDR3 DNA, read in part, is TGTGCCAGCAGCTTGGGAGGACTGAAGAACACTGAA.

Regarding this clone: The read halts 3 residues ahead of the CDR3 end, with the missing end drawn from the germline J gene. The chain combines TRBV9 with TRBJ2-1, with 7 bases matching TRBD1. The CDR3 covers 15 residues. J was trimmed by 4 bases and V by 4 bases; bases with no gene match: 8. CDR1 is SGDLS, CDR2 YYNGEE, per germline. Here the CDR3 reads CASSPRDRVYNEQFF. The CDR3 bases that were read are TGTGCCAGCAGCCCTCGTGACAGGGTTTACAATGAG.

Concerning this clone: The DNA ends 3 residues before the CDR3 does, and the rest of the CDR3 is filled in from the germline J gene. The chain is built from TRBV5-1 and TRBJ2-3; 16 bases align to TRBD2. Trimming at V came to 4 bases and at J to 4 bases, leaving 9 bases not matched to a gene. This CDR3 is built from 18 residues. Looked up from germline, CDR1 is SGHRS and CDR2 is YFSETQ. The CDR3 bases that were read are TGCGCCAGCAGCCCGGGACTAGCGGGGGGGTATCCCCCAGATACG. This sequence encodes CASSPGLAGGYPPDT. The CDR3 as a whole reads CASSPGLAGGYPPDTQYF.

The CDR3 reads CAWDGTSGLGELFF. The covered CDR3 bases are TGTGCCTGGGACGGGACTAGCGGGCTCGGGGAG. The rearrangement uses TRBV30 and TRBJ2-2; 12 nucleotides agree with TRBD2. The CDR3 goes on 3 residues after the read ends, and that part is filled in from the germline J gene. The CDR3 is made up of 14 amino acids. V lost 5 bases to trimming and J lost 7 bases; unmatched junction nucleotides: 5. Germline loops: CDR1 GTSNPN, CDR2 SVGIG (reference sequence).

Of note for this clone: Read coverage stops 3 residues before the CDR3 terminus; the germline J gene supplies the remainder. The rearrangement uses TRBV6-1 and TRBJ2-7; TRBD1 aligns across 7 bases. The CDR3 totals 14 residues. V shed 1 base and J 5 bases; nucleotides not matched to a gene: 5. Germline CDR1 reads MNHNS; CDR2 reads SASEGT. The CDR3 loop is CASSEGEGADEQYF. The sequenced CDR3 bases are TGTGCCAGCAGTGAAGGAGAGGGGGCGGACGAG.

Details on this clone: The read comes to an end 3 residues before the CDR3 does, leaving the germline J gene to fill in the end. This sequence joins TRBV18 and TRBJ1-2; D possibly corresponds to TRBD1 (5 bases). Germline CDR1 is KGHSH and CDR2 is LQKENI. CDR3 length: 17 amino acids. The ends were cut back, 3 bases at V and 4 bases at J, with 21 bases in the middle. Incomplete CDR3 DNA: TGTGCCAGCTCACCGCCCAACCAGGGTTTTGGGTCCTATGGC. Translated: CASSPPNQGFGSYG. The entire CDR3 protein reads CASSPPNQGFGSYGYTF.

Points on this clone: The read ends 3 residues early relative to the CDR3; the germline J gene fills the gap. The V and J genes are TRBV5-4 and TRBJ1-2; D is uncertain. V gave up 0 bases and J gave up 4 bases, with 7 bases separating them. The CDR3 length is 13 residues. Per germline, CDR1 SGHNT and CDR2 YYREEE (reference sequence). The sequenced CDR3 bases are TGTGCCAGCAGCTTGGTAGCGACCTATGGC. Its protein is CASSLVATYG. The whole CDR3 is CASSLVATYGYTF.

A word on this clone: The sequence runs out 3 residues before the end of the CDR3; the remainder is reconstructed from the germline J gene. The V gene is TRBV4-1, the J gene TRBJ2-7; the D is unclear. V was clipped by 3 bases and J by 0 bases, with 9 bases between them. Germline V gives CDR1 MGHRA, CDR2 YSYEKL. The CDR3 is 14 residues long. Incomplete CDR3 DNA: TGCGCCAGCAGCCAGTCGCACGGCTCCTACGAG. Translation gives CASSQSHGSYE. The complete CDR3 sequence is CASSQSHGSYEQYF.

Details on this clone: The read terminates 3 residues before the CDR3 end, so the remaining end is supplied by the germline J gene. The chain uses TRBV28 and TRBJ2-7; D possibly corresponds to TRBD2 (6 bases). V lost 8 bases, J lost 3 bases, and 11 bases lay in between. The CDR3 is made up of 12 amino acids. Germline V lookup: CDR1 MDHEN, CDR2 SYDVKM. CDR3: CASRRDYYEQYF. The DNA read from the CDR3 is TGTGCCAGCCGGCGGGATTACTACGAG.

Details on this clone: The read is 3 residues too short to cover the CDR3 end, so that end is filled in from the germline J gene. The chain recombines TRBV5-1 with TRBJ2-7; D perhaps matches TRBD1 (5 bases). V was shortened by 4 bases and J by 3 bases, with 14 bases between the two germline ends. CDR3 length: 14 amino acids. Germline values: CDR1 SGHRS, CDR2 YFSETQ. CDR3: CASSLNPDSYEQYF. CDR3 DNA, as far as it was read: TGCGCCAGCAGCCTGAATCCTGACAGCTACGAG.

Notes on this clone: The sequenced fragment ends 3 residues before the CDR3 boundary, so the rest is inferred from the germline J gene. The V and J genes are TRBV30 and TRBJ2-5, with TRBD1 matching 8 bases. Germline V CDR1 and CDR2: GTSNPN, SVGIG (reference sequence). The CDR3 length is 14 residues. V gave up 7 bases and J gave up 2 bases; unmatched junction bases: 9. The CDR3 bases that were read are TGTGCCTCCCAGAGGACAGGGAAACAAGAGACC. Protein: CASQRTGKQET. The full CDR3 sequence reads CASQRTGKQETQYF.